This T cell receptor (beta chain) was documented in a study of blood T cell repertoires in COVID-19. Original data processing: Amplification of reference gene primers was used by the study to estimate nucleated cell counts. Repertoires were generated with immunoSEQ multiplex PCR, while TCRdb's copy carries only in-frame clones and drops some. That table furnishes V, J and clone size, whereas the DNA furnished D and trimming. This repertoire shows around 250,000 clones, about 89% found once; its top ten account for more than 3.5%. The sequencing sample was made of PBMCs or T cells enriched from blood (not recorded which). The TCR comes from a woman aged 25 to 39 who had recovered from COVID-19.

The chain's CDR3 is CASSQAAGGTDTQYF. DNA for the CDR3: TGCGCCAGCAGCCAAGCGGCGGGGGGCACAGATACGCAGTATTTT. This chain connects TRBV4-3 to TRBJ2-3, with 7 bases that match TRBD2. The CDR3 extends over 15 amino acids. CDR1 is LGHNA and CDR2 is YSLEER in the germline V gene. The junction had 2 bases not matched to a gene; V was cut back by 1 base and J by 1 base.